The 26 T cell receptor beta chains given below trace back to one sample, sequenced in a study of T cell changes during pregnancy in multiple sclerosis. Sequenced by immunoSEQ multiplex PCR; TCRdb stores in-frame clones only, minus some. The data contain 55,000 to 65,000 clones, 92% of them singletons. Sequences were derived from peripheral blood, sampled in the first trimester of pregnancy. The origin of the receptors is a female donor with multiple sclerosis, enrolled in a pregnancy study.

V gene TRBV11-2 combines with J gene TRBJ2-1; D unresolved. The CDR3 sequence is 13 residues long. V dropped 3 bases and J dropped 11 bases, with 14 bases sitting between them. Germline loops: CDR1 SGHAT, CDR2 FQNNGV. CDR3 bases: TGTGCCAGCAGCTTTCTCAGACTGCCACAGCAGTTCTTC. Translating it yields CASSFLRLPQQFF.

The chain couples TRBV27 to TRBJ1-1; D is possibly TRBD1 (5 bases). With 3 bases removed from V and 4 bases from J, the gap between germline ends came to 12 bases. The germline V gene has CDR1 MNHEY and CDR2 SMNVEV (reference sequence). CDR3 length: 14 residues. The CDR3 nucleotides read TGTGCCAGCAGTTTTGGGGGGTATTCCACTGAAGCTTTCTTT. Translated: CASSFGGYSTEAFF.

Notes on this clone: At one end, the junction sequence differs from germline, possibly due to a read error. CDR3 coding DNA: TGTGCTAGCAGCCCCCTCCGTCTGAATGAGCAGTTCTTC. It codes for CASSPLRLNEQFF. The V and J genes are TRBV7-7 and TRBJ2-1; unclear D gene. Germline assignment: CDR1 SSHAT and CDR2 FNYEAQ (reference sequence). The CDR3 contains 13 residues.

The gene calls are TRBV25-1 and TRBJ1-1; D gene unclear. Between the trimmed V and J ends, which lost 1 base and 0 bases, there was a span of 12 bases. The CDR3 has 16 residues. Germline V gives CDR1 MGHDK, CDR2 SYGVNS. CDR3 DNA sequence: TGTGCCAGCAGTGAATTGGTGGGCAGAATGAACACTGAAGCTTTCTTT. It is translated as CASSELVGRMNTEAFF. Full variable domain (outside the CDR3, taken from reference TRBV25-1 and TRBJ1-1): EADIYQTPRYLVIGTGKKITLECSQTMGHDKMYWYQQDPGMELHLIHYSYGVNSTEKGDLSSESTVSRIRTEHFPLTLESARPSHTSQYLCASSELVGRMNTEAFFGQGTRLTVV.

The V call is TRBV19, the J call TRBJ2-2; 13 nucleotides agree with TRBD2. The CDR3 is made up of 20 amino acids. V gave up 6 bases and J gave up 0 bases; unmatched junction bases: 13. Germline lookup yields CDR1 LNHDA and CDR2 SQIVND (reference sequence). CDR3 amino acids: CASSKPGTSGALTNTGELFF. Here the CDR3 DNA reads TGTGCCAGTAGCAAACCCGGGACTAGCGGGGCCCTTACGAACACCGGGGAGCTGTTTTTT.

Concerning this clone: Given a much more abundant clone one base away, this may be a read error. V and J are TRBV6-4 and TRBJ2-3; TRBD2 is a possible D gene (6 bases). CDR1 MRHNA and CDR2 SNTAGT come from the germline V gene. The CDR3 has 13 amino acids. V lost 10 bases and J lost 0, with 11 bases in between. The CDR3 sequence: CANSRGSTDTQYF. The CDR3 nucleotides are TGTGCCAACAGCCGGGGGAGCACAGATACGCAGTATTTT.

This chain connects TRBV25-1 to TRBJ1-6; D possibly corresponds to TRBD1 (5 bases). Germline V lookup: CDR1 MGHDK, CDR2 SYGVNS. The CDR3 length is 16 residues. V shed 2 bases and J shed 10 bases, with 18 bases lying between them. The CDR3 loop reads CASSEGGISPYSPLHF. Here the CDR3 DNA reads TGTGCCAGCAGTGAAGGGGGGATTTCGCCATACTCACCCCTCCACTTT.

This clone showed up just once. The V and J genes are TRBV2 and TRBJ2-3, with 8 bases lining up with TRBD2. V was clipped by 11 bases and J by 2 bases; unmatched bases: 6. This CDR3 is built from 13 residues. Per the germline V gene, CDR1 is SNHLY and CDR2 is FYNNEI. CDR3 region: CAGSGGYTDTQYF. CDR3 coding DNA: TGTGCCGGATCGGGGGGGTACACAGATACGCAGTATTTT.

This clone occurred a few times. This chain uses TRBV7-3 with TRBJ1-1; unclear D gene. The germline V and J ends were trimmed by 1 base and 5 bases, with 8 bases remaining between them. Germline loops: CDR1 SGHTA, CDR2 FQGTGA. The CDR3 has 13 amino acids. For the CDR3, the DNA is TGTGCCAGCAGCTTAAACCCCAGAACTGAAGCTTTCTTT. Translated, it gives CASSLNPRTEAFF.

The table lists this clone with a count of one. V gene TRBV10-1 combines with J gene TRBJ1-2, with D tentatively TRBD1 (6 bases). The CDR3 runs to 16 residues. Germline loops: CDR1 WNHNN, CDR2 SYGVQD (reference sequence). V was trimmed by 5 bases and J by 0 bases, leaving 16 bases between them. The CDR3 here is CASSRDRGAPNYGYTF. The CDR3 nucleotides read TGCGCCAGCAGTCGGGATCGGGGGGCGCCTAACTATGGCTACACCTTC.

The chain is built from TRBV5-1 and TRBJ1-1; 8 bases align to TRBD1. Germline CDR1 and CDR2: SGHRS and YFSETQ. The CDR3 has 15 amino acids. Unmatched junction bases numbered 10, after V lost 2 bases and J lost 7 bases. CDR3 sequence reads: CASSFQQGGNGEAFF. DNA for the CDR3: TGCGCCAGCAGCTTTCAACAGGGGGGGAACGGTGAAGCTTTCTTT. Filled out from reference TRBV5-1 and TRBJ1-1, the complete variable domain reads KAGVTQTPRYLIKTRGQQVTLSCSPISGHRSVSWYQQTPGQGLQFLFEYFSETQRNKGNFPGRFSGRQFSNSRSEMNVSTLELGDSALYLCASSFQQGGNGEAFFGQGTRLTVV.

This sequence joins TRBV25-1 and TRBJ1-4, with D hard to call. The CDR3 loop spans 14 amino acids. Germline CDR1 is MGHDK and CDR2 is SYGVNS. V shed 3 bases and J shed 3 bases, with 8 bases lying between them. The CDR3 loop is CASSDFRANEKLFF. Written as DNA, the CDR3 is TGTGCCAGCAGTGACTTCCGGGCTAATGAAAAACTGTTTTTT.

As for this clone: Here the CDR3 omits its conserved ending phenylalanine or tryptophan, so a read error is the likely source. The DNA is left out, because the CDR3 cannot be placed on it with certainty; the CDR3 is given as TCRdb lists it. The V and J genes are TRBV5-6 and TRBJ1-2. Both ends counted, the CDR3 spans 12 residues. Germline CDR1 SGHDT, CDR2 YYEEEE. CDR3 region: CASSSLAGPSES.

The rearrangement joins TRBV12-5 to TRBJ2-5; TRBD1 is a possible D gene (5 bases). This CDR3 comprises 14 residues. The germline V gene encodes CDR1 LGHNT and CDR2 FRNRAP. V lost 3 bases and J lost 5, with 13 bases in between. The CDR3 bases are TGTGCTAGTGGTTTAGGGGCCAGGGCGGAGACCCAGTACTTC. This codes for CASGLGARAETQYF.

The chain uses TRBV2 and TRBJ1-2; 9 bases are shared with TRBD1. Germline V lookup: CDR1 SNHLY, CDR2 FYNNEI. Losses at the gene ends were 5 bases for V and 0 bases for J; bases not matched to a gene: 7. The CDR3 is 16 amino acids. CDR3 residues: CASSPGTGRSNYGYTF. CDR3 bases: TGTGCCAGCAGTCCCGGGACAGGGAGATCTAACTATGGCTACACCTTC.

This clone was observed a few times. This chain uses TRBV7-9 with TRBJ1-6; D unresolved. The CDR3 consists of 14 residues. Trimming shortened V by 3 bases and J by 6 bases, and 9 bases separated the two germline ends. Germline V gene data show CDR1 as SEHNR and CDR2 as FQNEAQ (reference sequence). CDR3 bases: TGTGCCAGCAGCTTGTTAGAGGGTAATTCACCCCTCCACTTT. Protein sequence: CASSLLEGNSPLHF. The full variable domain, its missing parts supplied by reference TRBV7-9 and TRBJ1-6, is DTGVSQNPRHKITKRGQNVTFRCDPISEHNRLYWYRQTLGQGPEFLTYFQNEAQLEKSRLLSDRFSAERPKGSFSTLEIQRTEQGDSAMYLCASSLLEGNSPLHFGNGTRLTVT.

The CDR3 DNA reads TGTGCCAGCAGCCAAGATGGGACTAGCGGGGGGGCTAATACAGATACGCAGTATTTT. Its protein product is CASSQDGTSGGANTDTQYF. The rearrangement joins TRBV4-2 to TRBJ2-3; 16 bases line up with TRBD2. Germline-derived CDR1 and CDR2 are LGHNA and YNFKEQ. The CDR3 covers 19 residues. J lost 3 bases, V lost 0 bases, and 6 bases had no gene match.

As DNA, the CDR3 is TGTGCCAGCAGTGACAGTTATAGCAATCAGCCCCAGCATTTT. This translates into CASSDSYSNQPQHF. This chain uses TRBV2 with TRBJ1-5; D is ambiguous. The CDR3 runs 14 residues. CDR1 and CDR2 (germline): SNHLY, FYNNEI. V gave up 3 bases and J gave up 0 bases, with 6 bases separating them.

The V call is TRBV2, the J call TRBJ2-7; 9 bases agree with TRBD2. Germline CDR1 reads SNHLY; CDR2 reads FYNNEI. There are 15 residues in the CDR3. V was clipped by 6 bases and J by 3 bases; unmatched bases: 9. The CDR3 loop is CASRGQSGGFYEQYF. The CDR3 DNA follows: TGTGCCAGCAGGGGCCAAAGCGGGGGGTTCTACGAGCAGTACTTC. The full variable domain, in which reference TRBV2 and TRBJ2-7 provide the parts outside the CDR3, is EPEVTQTPSHQVTQMGQEVILRCVPISNHLYFYWYRQILGQKVEFLVSFYNNEISEKSEIFDDQFSVERPDGSNFTLKIRSTKLEDSAMYFCASRGQSGGFYEQYFGPGTRLTVT.

The CDR3 nucleotides read TGTGCCAGCAGTTACTCCGTATTGAACACTGAAGCTTTCTTT. Protein product: CASSYSVLNTEAFF. The gene calls are TRBV6-5 and TRBJ1-1, with no clear D. Germline CDR1 MNHEY, CDR2 SVGAGI. The ends were cut back, 0 bases at V and 0 bases at J, with 5 bases in the middle. This CDR3 spans 14 amino acids.

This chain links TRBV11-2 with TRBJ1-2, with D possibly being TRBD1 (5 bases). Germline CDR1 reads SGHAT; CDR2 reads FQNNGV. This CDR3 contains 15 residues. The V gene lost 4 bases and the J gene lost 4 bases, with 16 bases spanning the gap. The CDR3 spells CASSSPQGRIYGYTF. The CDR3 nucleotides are TGTGCCAGCAGCTCACCCCAGGGTAGGATCTATGGCTACACCTTC.

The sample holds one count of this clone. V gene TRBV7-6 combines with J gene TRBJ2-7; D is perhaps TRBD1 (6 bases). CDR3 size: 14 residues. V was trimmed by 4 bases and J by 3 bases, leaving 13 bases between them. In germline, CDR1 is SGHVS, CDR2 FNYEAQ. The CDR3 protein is CASSSGTNIYEQYF. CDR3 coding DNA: TGTGCCAGCAGCTCCGGGACAAACATCTACGAGCAGTACTTC.

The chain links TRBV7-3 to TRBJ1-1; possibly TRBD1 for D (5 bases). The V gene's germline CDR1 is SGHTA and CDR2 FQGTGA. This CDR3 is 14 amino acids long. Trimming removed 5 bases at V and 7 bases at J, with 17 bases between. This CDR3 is CASSLQGFGSEAFF. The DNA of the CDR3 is TGTGCCAGCAGCCTGCAGGGTTTCGGTAGTGAAGCTTTCTTT.

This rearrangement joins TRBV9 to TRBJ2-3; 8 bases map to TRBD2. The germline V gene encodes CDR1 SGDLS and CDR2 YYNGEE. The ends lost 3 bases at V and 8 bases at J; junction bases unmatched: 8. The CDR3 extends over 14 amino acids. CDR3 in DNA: TGTGCCAGCAGCGGGCCCGGGGGGGAAGCTACGCAGTATTTT. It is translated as CASSGPGGEATQYF.

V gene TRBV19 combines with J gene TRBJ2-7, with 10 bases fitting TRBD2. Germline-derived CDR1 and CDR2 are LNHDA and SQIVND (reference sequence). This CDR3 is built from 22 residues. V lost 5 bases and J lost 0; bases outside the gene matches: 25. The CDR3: CASSSGGQQGFPSGGLSYEQYF. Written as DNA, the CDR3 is TGTGCCAGTAGTTCGGGGGGCCAACAGGGATTTCCTAGCGGGGGACTCTCCTACGAGCAGTACTTC.

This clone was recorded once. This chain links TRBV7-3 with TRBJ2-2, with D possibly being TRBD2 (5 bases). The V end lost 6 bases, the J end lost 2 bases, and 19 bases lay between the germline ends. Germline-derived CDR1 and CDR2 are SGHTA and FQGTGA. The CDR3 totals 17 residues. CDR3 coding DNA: TGTGCCAGCAGAATCTCTCCCGGGGAACCCAACACCGGGGAGCTGTTTTTT. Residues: CASRISPGEPNTGELFF.